This entry features one TCR beta chain sequence. These data belong to a study of blood T cell repertoires in COVID-19. The overall study: Sites across the United States, Italy and Spain contributed samples from acute and convalescent COVID-19. PBMCs, B-cell-depleted T cells, or T cells provided the cDNA or gDNA that made up the material.

Profiled with immunoSEQ multiplex PCR; TCRdb holds only in-frame clones, not every one. The data show 70,000 or so clones, with about 85% seen just once and 3.9% held by the top ten. Sequencing was performed on peripheral blood. The receptor was isolated from a man aged 65 to 85 with active COVID-19.

The CDR3 DNA sequence: TGTGCCAGCAGCTTGGCCCTAGCGGGAGGCCCTTACCAAGAGACCCAGTACTTC. It codes for CASSLALAGGPYQETQYF. This chain links TRBV5-6 with TRBJ2-5, with TRBD2 identical over 11 bases. Germline CDR1 reads SGHDT; CDR2 reads YYEEEE. The trim removed 0 bases at V and 0 bases at J, leaving 7 bases unmatched. The CDR3 is 18 residues long.